One T cell receptor (beta chain) is described in this entry. The sample belongs to a study of cytomegalovirus exposure and HLA in healthy donors. TCRdb's copy holds only in-frame clones and misses some; the assay was immunoSEQ multiplex PCR. The sample has about 160,000 clones, about 82% seen once; the top ten hold approximately 2%. The CDR3 spans 10 residues. The V and J ends lost 8 bases and 6 bases respectively, with 4 bases between them. Germline assignment: CDR1 SEHNR and CDR2 FQNEAQ (reference sequence). The clonotype was recovered from a man younger than 45 in good health and CMV-seropositive. Specimen: PBMCs. The gene calls are TRBV7-9 and TRBJ2-2; D ambiguous. The CDR3 DNA sequence: TGTGCCAGCCGTTCCGGGGAGCTGTTTTTT. It encodes CASRSGELFF.